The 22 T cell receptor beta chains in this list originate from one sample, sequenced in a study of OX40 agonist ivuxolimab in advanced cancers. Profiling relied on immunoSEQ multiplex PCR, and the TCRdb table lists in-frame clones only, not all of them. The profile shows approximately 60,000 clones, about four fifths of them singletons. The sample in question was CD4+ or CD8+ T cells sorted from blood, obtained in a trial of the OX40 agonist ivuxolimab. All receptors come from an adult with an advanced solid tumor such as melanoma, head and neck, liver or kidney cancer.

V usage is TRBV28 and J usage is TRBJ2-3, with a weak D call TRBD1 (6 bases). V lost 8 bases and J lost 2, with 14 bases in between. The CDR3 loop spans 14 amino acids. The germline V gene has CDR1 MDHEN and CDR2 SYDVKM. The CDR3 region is CASDRDTHTDTQYF. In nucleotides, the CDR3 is TGTGCCAGCGACCGGGACACACACACAGATACGCAGTATTTT.

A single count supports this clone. This chain's CDR3 is CASRPGTGAYGNYGYTF. The DNA of the CDR3 is TGTGCCAGTAGGCCCGGGACAGGGGCTTACGGTAACTATGGCTACACCTTC. The chain is built from TRBV19 and TRBJ1-2; TRBD1 matches at 10 bases. The trim removed 6 bases at V and 1 base at J, leaving 11 bases unmatched. Germline assignment: CDR1 LNHDA and CDR2 SQIVND (reference sequence). The CDR3 length is 17 residues.

This CDR3 is CASSPGQAEGYEQYF. Written as DNA, the CDR3 is TGTGCCAGCTCACCTGGACAGGCAGAGGGCTACGAGCAGTACTTC. The chain employs TRBV18 and TRBJ2-7; 7 bases agree with TRBD1. J gave up 3 bases and V 3 bases, and 8 bases lay outside the gene matches. CDR1 is KGHSH and CDR2 is LQKENI in the germline V gene. This CDR3 spans 15 amino acids.

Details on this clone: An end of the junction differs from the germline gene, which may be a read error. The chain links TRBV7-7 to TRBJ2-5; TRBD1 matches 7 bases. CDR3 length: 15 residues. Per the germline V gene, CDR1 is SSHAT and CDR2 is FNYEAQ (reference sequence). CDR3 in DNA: TGTGCTAGCAGCTTATCGACAGGGCTTGGGGAGACCCAGTACTTC. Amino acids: CASSLSTGLGETQYF.

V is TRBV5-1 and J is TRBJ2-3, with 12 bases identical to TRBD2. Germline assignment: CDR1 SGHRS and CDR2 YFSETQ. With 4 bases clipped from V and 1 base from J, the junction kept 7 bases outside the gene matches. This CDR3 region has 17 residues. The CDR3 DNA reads TGCGCCAGCAGCCTAATCCTAGCGGGGGGGCGCACAGATACGCAGTATTTT. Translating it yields CASSLILAGGRTDTQYF. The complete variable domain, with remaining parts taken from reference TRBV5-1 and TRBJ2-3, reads KAGVTQTPRYLIKTRGQQVTLSCSPISGHRSVSWYQQTPGQGLQFLFEYFSETQRNKGNFPGRFSGRQFSNSRSEMNVSTLELGDSALYLCASSLILAGGRTDTQYFGPGTRLTVL.

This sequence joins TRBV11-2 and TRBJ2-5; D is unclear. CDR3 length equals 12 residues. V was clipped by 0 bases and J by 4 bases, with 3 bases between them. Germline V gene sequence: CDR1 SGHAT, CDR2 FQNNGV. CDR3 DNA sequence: TGTGCCAGCAGCTTAGATAGAGAGACCCAGTACTTC. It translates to CASSLDRETQYF.

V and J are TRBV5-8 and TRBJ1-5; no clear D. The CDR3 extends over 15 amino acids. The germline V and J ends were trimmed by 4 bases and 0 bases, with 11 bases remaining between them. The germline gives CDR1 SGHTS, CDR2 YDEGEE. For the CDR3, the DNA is TGTGCCAGCAGCCCAGGCAGCCATAGCAATCAGCCCCAGCATTTT. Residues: CASSPGSHSNQPQHF.

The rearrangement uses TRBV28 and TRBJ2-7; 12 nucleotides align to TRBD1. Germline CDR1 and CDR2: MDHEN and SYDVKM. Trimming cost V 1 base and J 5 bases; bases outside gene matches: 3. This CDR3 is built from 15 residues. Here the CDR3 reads CASSLSGTGGNEQYF. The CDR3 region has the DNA TGTGCCAGCAGTTTATCGGGGACAGGGGGCAACGAGCAGTACTTC.

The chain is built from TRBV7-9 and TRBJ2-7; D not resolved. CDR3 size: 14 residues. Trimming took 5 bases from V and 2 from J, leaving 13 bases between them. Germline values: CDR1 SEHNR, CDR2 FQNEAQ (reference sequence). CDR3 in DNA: TGTGCCAGCAGCCGAGCACAGCAGACCTACGAGCAGTACTTC. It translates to CASSRAQQTYEQYF.

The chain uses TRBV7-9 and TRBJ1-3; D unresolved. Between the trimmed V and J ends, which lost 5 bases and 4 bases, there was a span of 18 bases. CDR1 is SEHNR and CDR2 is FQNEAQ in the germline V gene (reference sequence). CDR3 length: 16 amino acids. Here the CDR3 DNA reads TGTGCCAGCAGCCATTCGAACGGATTAGAGGGAAACACCATATATTTT. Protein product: CASSHSNGLEGNTIYF.

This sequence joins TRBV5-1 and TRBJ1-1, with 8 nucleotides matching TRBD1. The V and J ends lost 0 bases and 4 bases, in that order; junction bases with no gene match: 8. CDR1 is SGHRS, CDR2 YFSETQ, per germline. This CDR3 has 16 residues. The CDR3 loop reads CASSLDPGGAGTEAFF. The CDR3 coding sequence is TGCGCCAGCAGCTTGGACCCAGGGGGCGCAGGCACTGAAGCTTTCTTT.

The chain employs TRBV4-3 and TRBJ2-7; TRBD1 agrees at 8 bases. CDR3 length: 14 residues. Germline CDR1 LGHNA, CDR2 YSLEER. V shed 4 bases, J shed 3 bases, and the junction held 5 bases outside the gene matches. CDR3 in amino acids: CASSPGTGRYEQYF. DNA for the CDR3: TGCGCCAGCAGCCCCGGGACAGGACGCTACGAGCAGTACTTC.

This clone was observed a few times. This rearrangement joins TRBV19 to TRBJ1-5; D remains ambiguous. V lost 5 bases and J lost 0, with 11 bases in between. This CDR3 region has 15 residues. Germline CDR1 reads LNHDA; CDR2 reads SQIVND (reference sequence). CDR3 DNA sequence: TGTGCCAGTAGTTCCCGACCTTTTAGCAATCAGCCCCAGCATTTT. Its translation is CASSSRPFSNQPQHF. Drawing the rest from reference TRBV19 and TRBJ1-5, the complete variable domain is DGGITQSPKYLFRKEGQNVTLSCEQNLNHDAMYWYRQDPGQGLRLIYYSQIVNDFQKGDIAEGYSVSREKKESFPLTVTSAQKNPTAFYLCASSSRPFSNQPQHFGDGTRLSIL.

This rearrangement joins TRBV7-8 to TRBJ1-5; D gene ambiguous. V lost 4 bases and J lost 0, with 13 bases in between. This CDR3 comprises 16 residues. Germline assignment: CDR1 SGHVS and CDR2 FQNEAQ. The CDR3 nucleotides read TGTGCCAGCAGCTCACAGACACGTAATAGCAATCAGCCCCAGCATTTT. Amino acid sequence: CASSSQTRNSNQPQHF. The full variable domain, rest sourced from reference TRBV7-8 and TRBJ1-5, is GAGVSQSPRYKVAKRGQDVALRCDPISGHVSLFWYQQALGQGPEFLTYFQNEAQLDKSGLPSDRFFAERPEGSVSTLKIQRTQQEDSAVYLCASSSQTRNSNQPQHFGDGTRLSIL.

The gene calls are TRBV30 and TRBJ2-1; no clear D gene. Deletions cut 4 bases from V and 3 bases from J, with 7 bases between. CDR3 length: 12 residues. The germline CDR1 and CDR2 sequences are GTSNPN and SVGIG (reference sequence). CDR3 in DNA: TGTGCCTGGACCGGTAACTACAATGAGCAGTTCTTC. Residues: CAWTGNYNEQFF.

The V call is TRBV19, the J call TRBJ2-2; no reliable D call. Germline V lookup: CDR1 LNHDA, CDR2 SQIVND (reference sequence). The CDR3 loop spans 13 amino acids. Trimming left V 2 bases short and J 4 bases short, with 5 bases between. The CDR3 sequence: CASSILGTGELFF. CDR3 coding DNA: TGTGCCAGTAGTATACTCGGCACCGGGGAGCTGTTTTTT.

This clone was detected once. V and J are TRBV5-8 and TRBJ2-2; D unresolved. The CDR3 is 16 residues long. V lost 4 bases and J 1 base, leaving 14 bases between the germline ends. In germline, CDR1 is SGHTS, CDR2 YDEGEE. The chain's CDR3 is CASSQEGGQNTGELFF. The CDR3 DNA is TGTGCCAGCAGCCAAGAAGGCGGCCAGAACACCGGGGAGCTGTTTTTT.

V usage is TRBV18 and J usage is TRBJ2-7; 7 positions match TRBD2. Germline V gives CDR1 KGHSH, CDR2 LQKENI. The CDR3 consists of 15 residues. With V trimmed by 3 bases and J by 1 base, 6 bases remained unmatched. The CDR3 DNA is TGTGCCAGCTCACCTACTTTGGGGGGGTCCTACGAGCAGTACTTC. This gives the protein CASSPTLGGSYEQYF.

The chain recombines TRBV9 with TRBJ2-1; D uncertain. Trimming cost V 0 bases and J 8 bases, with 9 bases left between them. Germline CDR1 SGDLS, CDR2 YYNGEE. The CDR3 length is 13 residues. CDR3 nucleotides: TGTGCCAGCAGCGTAGTGGACGACGATGAGCAGTTCTTC. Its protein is CASSVVDDDEQFF.

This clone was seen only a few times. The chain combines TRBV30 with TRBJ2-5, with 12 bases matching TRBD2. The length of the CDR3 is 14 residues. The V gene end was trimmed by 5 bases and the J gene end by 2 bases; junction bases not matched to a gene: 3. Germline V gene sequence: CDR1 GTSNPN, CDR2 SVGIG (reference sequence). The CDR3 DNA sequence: TGTGCCTGGTGGACTAGCGGGGAACAAGAGACCCAGTACTTC. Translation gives CAWWTSGEQETQYF.

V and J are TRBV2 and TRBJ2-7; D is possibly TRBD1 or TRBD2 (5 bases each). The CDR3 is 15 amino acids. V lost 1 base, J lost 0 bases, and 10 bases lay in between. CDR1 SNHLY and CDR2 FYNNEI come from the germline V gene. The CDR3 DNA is TGTGCCAGCAGTGAAGGGGGCGGGCTCTCCTACGAGCAGTACTTC. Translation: CASSEGGGLSYEQYF.

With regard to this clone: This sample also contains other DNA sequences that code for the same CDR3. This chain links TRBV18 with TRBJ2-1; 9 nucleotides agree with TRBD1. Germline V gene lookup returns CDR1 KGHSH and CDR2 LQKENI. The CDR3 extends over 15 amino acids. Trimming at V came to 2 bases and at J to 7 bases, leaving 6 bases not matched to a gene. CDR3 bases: TGTGCCAGCTCACCAACAGGGGGCTTGGTGAATGAGCAGTTCTTC. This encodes CASSPTGGLVNEQFF.